This T cell receptor (beta chain) is from a study of CD8+CD57+ T cells in acquired aplastic anemia. The wider study: Isolated CD4+ and CD8+ cells, once sorted, yielded DNA averaging 3.2 ug. Study-wide results and limits: Patients and controls were not found to differ significantly in CD8+ Simpson's diversity. Patients shared twenty-nine CD8+ CDR3 sequences with controls.

By flow cytometry, patients selected for sequencing had shown an expansion of CD8+CD57+ cells. Each patient had severe acquired aplastic anemia. Genomic DNA was employed as the template in profiling TCR beta VDJ and CDR3. In TCRdb, the reads were re-called with MiXCR into one record per CDR3 protein. The sample has about 40,000 distinct CDR3 sequences, approximately 63% seen once. The CDR3 consists of 15 residues. Germline CDR1 is ENHRY and CDR2 is SYGVKD. Germline trimming cut 7 bases from V and 0 bases from J; bases unmatched to any gene: 7. Turning to this clonotype: Its antigen is still unknown.

Sequencing was carried out using sorted CD4+, CD8+, or CD8+CD57+ T cells (not recorded which) from PBMCs. The chain is built from TRBV10-3 and TRBJ1-1; TRBD1 matches 8 bases. The clonotype originates from a human donor with aplastic anemia. The CDR3 sequence: CAIKGQGALNTEAFF. CDR3 bases: TGTGCCATCAAAGGGCAGGGGGCACTGAACACTGAAGCTTTCTTT.